Sequencing of this TCR beta chain was carried out in a study of T cells in Graves' hyperthyroidism and ophthalmopathy. Remarks on this clonotype: Its antigen is not identified.

Study-level results: Most thyroid clonotypes expanded above 0.001 were also detected in blood.

TCR beta CDR3 sequences were amplified from RNA transcripts. The TCR CDR3 was amplified in a first-round RT-PCR using the HTBI primer set. In TCRdb, the multiplex PCR reads were re-called with MiXCR into one record per CDR3 protein. The table includes a few hundred thousand distinct CDR3 sequences, about 15% detected once. The length of the CDR3 is 14 residues. Germline V gene lookup returns CDR1 SGHRS and CDR2 YFSETQ. The V end was cut by 2 bases, the J end by 2 bases, with 11 bases between. This receptor was identified in a woman aged 25 to 45 with Graves' hyperthyroidism. The genes are TRBV5-1 and TRBJ2-7; D gene ambiguous. Sequencing used blood. CDR3 protein: CASSFEGNTYEQYF. Written as DNA, the CDR3 is TGCGCCAGCAGCTTTGAAGGGAACACCTACGAGCAGTACTTC.